This TCR beta chain was sequenced in a study of PD-L1 blockade in urothelial cancer. For the study at large: Male sex and bladder-origin urothelial cancer characterized about 85% of the roughly 30 patients. Blood samples contained a median about 150,000 T cells. Findings of the study overall: Durable benefit was linked to greater 3-week expansion of tumor-associated blood clones.

Germline V lookup: CDR1 KGHSH, CDR2 LQKENI. The junction had 6 bases not matched to a gene; V was cut back by 5 bases and J by 5 bases. This CDR3 contains 15 residues. A note on this clone: Its antigen is undetermined.

Every PCR was spiked with synthetic TCR analog templates. Generated by immunoSEQ multiplex PCR, the TCRdb table keeps only in-frame clones and is missing some. The sample consists of around 100,000 clones, roughly nine tenths of them appearing once. The sequencing here drew on PBMCs, taken around atezolizumab (anti-PD-L1) treatment. The sequence was collected from a woman aged 80 or over with urothelial cancer. The chain is built from TRBV18 and TRBJ2-2; 9 bases are shared with TRBD1. The DNA of the CDR3 is TGTGCCAGCTCATGGGGACAGGGAAGAACCGGGGAGCTGTTTTTT. Encoded protein: CASSWGQGRTGELFF.